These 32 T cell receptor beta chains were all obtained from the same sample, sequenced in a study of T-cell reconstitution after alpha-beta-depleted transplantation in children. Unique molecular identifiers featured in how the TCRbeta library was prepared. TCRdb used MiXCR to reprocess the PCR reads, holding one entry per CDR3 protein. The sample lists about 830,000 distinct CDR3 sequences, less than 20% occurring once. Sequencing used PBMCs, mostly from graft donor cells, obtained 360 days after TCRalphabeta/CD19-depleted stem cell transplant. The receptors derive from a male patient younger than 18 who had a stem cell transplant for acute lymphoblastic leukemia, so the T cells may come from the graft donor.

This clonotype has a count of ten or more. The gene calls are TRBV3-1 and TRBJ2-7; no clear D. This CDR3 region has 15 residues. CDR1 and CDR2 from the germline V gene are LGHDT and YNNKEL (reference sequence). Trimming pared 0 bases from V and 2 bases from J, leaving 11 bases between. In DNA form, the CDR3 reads TGTGCCAGCAGCCAAGATCGCGTCAGGCCCTACGAGCAGTACTTC. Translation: CASSQDRVRPYEQYF.

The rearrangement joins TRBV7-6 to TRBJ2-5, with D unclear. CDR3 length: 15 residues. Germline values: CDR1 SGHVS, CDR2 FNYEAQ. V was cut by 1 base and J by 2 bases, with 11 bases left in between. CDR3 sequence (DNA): TGTGCCAGCAGCTTAGGTGCGAGATCTCAAGAGACCCAGTACTTC. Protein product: CASSLGARSQETQYF.

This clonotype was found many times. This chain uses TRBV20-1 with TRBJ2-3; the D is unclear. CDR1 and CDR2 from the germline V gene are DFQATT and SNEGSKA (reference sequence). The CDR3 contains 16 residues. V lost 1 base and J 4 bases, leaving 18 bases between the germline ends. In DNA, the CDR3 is TGCAGTGCTAGAGTCCCTCTAGGGTCAGACTCAGATACGCAGTATTTT. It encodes CSARVPLGSDSDTQYF.

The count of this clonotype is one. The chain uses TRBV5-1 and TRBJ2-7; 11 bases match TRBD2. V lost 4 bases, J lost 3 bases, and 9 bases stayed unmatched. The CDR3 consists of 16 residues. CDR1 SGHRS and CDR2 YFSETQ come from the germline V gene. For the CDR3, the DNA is TGCGCCAGCAGCCCCTTAGCGGGAGGGACTTTCTACGAGCAGTACTTC. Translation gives CASSPLAGGTFYEQYF.

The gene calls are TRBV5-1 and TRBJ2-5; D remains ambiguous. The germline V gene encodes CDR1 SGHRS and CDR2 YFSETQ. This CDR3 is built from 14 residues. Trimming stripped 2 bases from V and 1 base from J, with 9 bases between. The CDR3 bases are TGCGCCAGCAGCTTTGGAAGGAGCCAAGAGACCCAGTACTTC. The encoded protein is CASSFGRSQETQYF. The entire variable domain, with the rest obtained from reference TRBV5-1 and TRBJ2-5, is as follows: KAGVTQTPRYLIKTRGQQVTLSCSPISGHRSVSWYQQTPGQGLQFLFEYFSETQRNKGNFPGRFSGRQFSNSRSEMNVSTLELGDSALYLCASSFGRSQETQYFGPGTRLLVL.

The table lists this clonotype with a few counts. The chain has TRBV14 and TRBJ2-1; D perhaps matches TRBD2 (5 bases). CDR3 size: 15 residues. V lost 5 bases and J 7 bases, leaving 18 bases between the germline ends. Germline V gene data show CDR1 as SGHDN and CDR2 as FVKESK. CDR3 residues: CASSAASGNTNEQFF. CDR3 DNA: TGTGCCAGCAGCGCCGCATCCGGGAACACGAATGAGCAGTTCTTC.

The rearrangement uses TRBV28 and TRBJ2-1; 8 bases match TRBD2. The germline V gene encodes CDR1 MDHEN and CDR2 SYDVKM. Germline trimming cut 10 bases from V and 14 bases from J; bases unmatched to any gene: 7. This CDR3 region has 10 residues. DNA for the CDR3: TGTGCCACTGATAGCGGGAAGGAGTTCTTC. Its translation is CATDSGKEFF.

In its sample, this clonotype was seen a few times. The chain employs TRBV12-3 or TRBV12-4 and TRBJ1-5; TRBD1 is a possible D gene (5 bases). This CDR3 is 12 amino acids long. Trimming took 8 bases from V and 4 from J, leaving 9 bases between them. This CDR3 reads CASGGENQPQHF. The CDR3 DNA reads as TGTGCCAGCGGGGGAGAGAATCAGCCCCAGCATTTT.

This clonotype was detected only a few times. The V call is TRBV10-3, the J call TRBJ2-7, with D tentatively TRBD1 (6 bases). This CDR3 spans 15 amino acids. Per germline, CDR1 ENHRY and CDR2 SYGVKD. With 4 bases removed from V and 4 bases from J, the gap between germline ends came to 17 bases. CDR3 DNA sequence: TGTGCCATCAGTGGGGCCGAGACAGGTTTATACGAGCAGTACTTC. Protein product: CAISGAETGLYEQYF.

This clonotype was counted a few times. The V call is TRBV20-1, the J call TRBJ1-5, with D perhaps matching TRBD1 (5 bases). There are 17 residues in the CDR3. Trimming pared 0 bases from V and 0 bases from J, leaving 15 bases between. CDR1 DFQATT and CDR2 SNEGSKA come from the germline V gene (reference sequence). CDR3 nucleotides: TGCAGTGCTAGAGATGATAAGTGGGGGAGTAGCAATCAGCCCCAGCATTTT. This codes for CSARDDKWGSSNQPQHF.

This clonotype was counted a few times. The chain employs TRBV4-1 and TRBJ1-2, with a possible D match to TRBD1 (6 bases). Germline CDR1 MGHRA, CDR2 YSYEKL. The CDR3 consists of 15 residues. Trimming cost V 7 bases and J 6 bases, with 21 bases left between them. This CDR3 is CASNPPGGRMDGYTF. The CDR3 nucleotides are TGCGCCAGCAACCCCCCCGGGGGGCGCATGGATGGCTACACCTTC.

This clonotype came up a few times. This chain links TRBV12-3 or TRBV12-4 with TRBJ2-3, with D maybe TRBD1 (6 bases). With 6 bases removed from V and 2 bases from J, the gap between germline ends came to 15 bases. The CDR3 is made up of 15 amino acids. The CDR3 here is CASRRPRGFTDTQYF. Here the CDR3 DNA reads TGTGCCAGCAGAAGACCGAGGGGGTTCACAGATACGCAGTATTTT.

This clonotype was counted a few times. CDR3 sequence: CASGSLTGAPKYF. The CDR3 bases are TGTGCTAGTGGTTCGTTGACAGGGGCCCCAAAGTACTTC. The rearrangement links TRBV12-5 to TRBJ2-5; 8 nucleotides align to TRBD1. Germline V CDR1 and CDR2: LGHNT, FRNRAP. CDR3 length: 13 residues. Trimming took 4 bases from V and 12 from J; bases not matched to a gene: 10.

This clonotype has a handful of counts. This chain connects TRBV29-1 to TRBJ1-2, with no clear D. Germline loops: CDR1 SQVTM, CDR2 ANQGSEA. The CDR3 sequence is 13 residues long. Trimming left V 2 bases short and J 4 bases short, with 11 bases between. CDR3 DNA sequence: TGCAGCGTTGAACATGGGTTTGGCTATGGCTACACCTTC. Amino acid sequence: CSVEHGFGYGYTF.

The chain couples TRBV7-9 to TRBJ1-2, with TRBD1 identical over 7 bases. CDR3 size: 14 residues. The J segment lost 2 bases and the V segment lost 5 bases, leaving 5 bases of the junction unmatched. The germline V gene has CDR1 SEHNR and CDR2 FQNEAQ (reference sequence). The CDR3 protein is CASSPATGNYGYTF. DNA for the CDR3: TGTGCCAGCAGCCCCGCGACAGGGAACTATGGCTACACCTTC.

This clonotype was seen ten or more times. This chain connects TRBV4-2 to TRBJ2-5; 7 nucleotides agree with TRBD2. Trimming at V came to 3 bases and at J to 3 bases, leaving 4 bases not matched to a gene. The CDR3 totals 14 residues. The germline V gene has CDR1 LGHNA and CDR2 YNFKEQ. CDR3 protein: CASSQSAGEETQYF. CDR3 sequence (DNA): TGTGCCAGCAGCCAGTCGGCGGGAGAAGAGACCCAGTACTTC.

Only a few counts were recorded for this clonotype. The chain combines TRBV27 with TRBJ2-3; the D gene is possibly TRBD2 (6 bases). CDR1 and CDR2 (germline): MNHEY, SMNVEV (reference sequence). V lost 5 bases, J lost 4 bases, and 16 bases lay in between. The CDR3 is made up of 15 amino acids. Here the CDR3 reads CASSLRLGLADTQYF. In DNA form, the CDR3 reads TGTGCCAGCAGTCTTAGACTAGGCCTTGCAGATACGCAGTATTTT.

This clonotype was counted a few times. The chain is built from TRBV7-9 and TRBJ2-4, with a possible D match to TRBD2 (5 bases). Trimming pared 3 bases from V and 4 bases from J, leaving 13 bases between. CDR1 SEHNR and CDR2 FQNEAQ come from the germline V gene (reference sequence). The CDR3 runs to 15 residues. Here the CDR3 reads CASSFVPSLKNIQYF. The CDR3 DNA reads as TGTGCCAGCAGCTTCGTGCCTAGCTTAAAAAACATTCAGTACTTC.

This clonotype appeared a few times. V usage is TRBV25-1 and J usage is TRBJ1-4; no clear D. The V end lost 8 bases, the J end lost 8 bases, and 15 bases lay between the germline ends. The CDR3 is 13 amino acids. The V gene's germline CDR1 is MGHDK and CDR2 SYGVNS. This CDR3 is CASQGRSGEKLFF. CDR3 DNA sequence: TGTGCCAGCCAAGGGCGTAGTGGGGAAAAACTGTTTTTT.

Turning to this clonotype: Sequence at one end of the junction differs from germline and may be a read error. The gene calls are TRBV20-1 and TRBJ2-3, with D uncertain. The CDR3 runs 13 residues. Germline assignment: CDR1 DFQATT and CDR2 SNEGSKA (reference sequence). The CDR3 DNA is TGCAGTGCTGGAGAGAACCGGGCAGATACGCAGTATTTT. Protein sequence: CSAGENRADTQYF.

In DNA, the CDR3 is TGCGCCAGCAGCCAAGCACAGGGGGCGAGGGGGTTGTATGGCTACACCTTC. It yields the protein CASSQAQGARGLYGYTF. This chain connects TRBV4-1 to TRBJ1-2; 9 positions agree with TRBD1. Looked up from germline, CDR1 is MGHRA and CDR2 is YSYEKL. The CDR3 sequence is 17 residues long. With 1 base clipped from V and 5 bases from J, the junction kept 11 bases outside the gene matches.

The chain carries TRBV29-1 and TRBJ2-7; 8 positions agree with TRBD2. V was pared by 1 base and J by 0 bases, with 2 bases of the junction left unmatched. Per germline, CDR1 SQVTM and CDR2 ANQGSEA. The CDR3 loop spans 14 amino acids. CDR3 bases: TGCAGCGTTGAAGGACTAGCGACCTCCTACGAGCAGTACTTC. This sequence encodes CSVEGLATSYEQYF.

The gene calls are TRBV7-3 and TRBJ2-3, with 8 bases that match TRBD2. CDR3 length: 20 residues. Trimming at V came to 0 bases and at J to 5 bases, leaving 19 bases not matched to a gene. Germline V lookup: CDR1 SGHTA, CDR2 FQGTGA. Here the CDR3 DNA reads TGTGCCAGCAGCTTAACGTCCAGCGGACTAGCATCTCCCGAGGAAGATACGCAGTATTTT. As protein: CASSLTSSGLASPEEDTQYF.

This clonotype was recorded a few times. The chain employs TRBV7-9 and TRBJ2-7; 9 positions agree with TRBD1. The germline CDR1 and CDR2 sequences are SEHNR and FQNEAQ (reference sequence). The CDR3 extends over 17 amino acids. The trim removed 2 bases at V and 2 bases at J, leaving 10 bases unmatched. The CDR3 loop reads CASSLPLPGQGTYEQYF. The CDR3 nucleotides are TGTGCCAGCAGCTTACCTCTTCCGGGACAGGGAACCTACGAGCAGTACTTC.

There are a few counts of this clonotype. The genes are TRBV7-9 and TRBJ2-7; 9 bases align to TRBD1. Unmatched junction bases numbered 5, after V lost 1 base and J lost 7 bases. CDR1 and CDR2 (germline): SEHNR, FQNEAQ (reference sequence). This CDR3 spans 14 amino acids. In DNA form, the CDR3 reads TGTGCCAGCAGCTTAGAGGACAGGGGTGGGGAGCAGTACTTC. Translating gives CASSLEDRGGEQYF.

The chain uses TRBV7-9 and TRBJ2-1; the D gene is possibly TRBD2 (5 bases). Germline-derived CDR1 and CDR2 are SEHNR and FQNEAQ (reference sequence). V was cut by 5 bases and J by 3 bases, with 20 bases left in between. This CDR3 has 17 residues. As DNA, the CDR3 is TGTGCCAGCAGCCCACGTCTGGGGAGAGCAAACTACAATGAGCAGTTCTTC. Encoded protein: CASSPRLGRANYNEQFF.

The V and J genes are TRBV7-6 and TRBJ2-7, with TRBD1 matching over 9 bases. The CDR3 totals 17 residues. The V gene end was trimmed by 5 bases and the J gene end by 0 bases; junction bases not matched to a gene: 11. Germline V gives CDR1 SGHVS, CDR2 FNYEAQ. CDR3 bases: TGTGCCAGCAGCCAGACCGGGACAGGGAGAGGCTCCTACGAGCAGTACTTC. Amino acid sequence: CASSQTGTGRGSYEQYF.

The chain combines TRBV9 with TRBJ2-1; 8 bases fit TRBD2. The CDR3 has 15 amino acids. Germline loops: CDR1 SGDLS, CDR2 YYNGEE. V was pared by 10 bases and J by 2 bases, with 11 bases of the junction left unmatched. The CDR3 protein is CALKGAGGTYNEQFF. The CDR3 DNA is TGTGCCTTAAAAGGGGCGGGAGGAACCTACAATGAGCAGTTCTTC.

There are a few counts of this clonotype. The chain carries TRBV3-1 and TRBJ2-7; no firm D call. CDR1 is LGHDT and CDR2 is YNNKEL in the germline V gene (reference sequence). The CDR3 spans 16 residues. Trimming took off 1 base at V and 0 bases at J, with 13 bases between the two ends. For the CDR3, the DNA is TGTGCCAGCAGCCAAGCGGGTCGTAGGAACTCCTACGAGCAGTACTTC. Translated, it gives CASSQAGRRNSYEQYF.

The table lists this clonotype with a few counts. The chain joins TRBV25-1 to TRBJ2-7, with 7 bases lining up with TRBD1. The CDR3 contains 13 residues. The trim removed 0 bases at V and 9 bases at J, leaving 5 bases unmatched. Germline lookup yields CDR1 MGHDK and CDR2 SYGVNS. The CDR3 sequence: CASSEYRQGLQYF. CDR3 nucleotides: TGTGCCAGCAGTGAATACAGACAGGGATTGCAGTACTTC.

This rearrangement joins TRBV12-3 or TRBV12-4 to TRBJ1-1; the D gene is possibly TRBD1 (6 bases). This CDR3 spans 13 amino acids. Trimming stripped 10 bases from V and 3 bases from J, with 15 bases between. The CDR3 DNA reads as TGTGCCATGGCGGGGGGCGGCGACACTGAAGCTTTCTTT. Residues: CAMAGGGDTEAFF.

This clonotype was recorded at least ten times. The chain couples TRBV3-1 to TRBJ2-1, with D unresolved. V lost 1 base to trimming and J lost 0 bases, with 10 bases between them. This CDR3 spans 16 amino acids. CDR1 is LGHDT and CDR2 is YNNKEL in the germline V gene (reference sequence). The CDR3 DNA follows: TGTGCCAGCAGCCAAGGCGTGGGTCGCTCCTACAATGAGCAGTTCTTC. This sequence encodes CASSQGVGRSYNEQFF.